This TCR beta chain derives from a study of T cells in localized non-small cell lung cancer. This CDR3 is 13 amino acids long. With 5 bases removed from V and 6 bases from J, the gap between germline ends came to 14 bases. Germline CDR1 and CDR2: LNHDA and SQIVND (reference sequence). Here immunoSEQ multiplex PCR was the method, and the copy in TCRdb shows in-frame clones only, minus some. The sample includes tens of thousands of clones, approximately 88% of them seen just once. The receptor was isolated from a man aged 35-69 years with stage I squamous cell lung carcinoma. The rearrangement uses TRBV19 and TRBJ2-7; D remains unclear. The material sequenced was peripheral blood, taken before any cancer treatment. The CDR3 region is CASSRSNDGEQYF. As DNA, the CDR3 is TGTGCCAGTAGTCGGTCTAACGACGGCGAGCAGTACTTC.